These 20 T cell receptor beta chains share one sample of origin, sequenced in a study of blood T cell repertoires in COVID-19. Profiled with immunoSEQ multiplex PCR; TCRdb holds only in-frame clones, not every one. Of over 150,000 clones in the sample, roughly 89% are singletons; the top ten hold less than 0.6%. Input material: peripheral blood. Every receptor here comes from a middle-aged man with acute or convalescent COVID-19.

This chain connects TRBV15 to TRBJ2-1; the match to TRBD2 covers 9 bases. CDR3 length: 15 residues. Germline values: CDR1 LNHNV, CDR2 YYDKDF (reference sequence). The ends lost 0 bases at V and 6 bases at J; junction bases unmatched: 3. As DNA, the CDR3 is TGTGCCACCAGCAGAGATCGCGGGAGGGCCAATGAGCAGTTCTTC. Its translation: CATSRDRGRANEQFF.

V and J are TRBV7-9 and TRBJ2-1; weak D call: TRBD2 (6 bases). CDR3 size: 13 residues. The germline V gene encodes CDR1 SEHNR and CDR2 FQNEAQ (reference sequence). The V end was cut by 4 bases, the J end by 6 bases, with 10 bases between. As DNA, the CDR3 is TGTGCCAGCAGCTACGGAGGGCCCAATGAGCAGTTCTTC. Translating it yields CASSYGGPNEQFF.

In this sample, this clone turned up once. This chain links TRBV10-3 with TRBJ1-2; D not certain. Trimming took 7 bases from V and 0 from J, leaving 6 bases between them. Germline V gives CDR1 ENHRY, CDR2 SYGVKD. CDR3 length: 12 amino acids. Written as DNA, the CDR3 is TGTGCCATCACCCAGACTAACTATGGCTACACCTTC. It is translated as CAITQTNYGYTF.

This chain links TRBV7-3 with TRBJ1-3; 7 bases agree with TRBD1. The CDR3 has 13 residues. Germline CDR1 and CDR2: SGHTA and FQGTGA. V trimming: 5 bases; J trimming: 4 bases; junction bases outside the gene matches: 2. CDR3 sequence reads: CASSPGQGNTIYF. The CDR3 DNA reads as TGTGCCAGCAGCCCGGGACAGGGAAACACCATATATTTT.

The chain carries TRBV29-1 and TRBJ1-1; the match to TRBD1 covers 7 bases. Unmatched junction bases numbered 6, after V lost 8 bases and J lost 3 bases. This CDR3 has 12 amino acids. Germline CDR1 reads SQVTM; CDR2 reads ANQGSEA. CDR3 loop: CSTRQGHTEAFF. The CDR3 nucleotides are TGCAGCACCCGACAGGGCCACACTGAAGCTTTCTTT.

This clone is a singleton in its sample. V is TRBV19 and J is TRBJ2-1, with a tentative D call TRBD1 (6 bases). V gave up 8 bases and J gave up 5 bases, with 16 bases separating them. This CDR3 is built from 14 residues. Germline values: CDR1 LNHDA, CDR2 SQIVND (reference sequence). For the CDR3, the DNA is TGTGCCAGTTCCGGGGTTGAGGGGGACAATGAGCAGTTCTTC. Its translation: CASSGVEGDNEQFF.

The rearrangement joins TRBV30 to TRBJ2-2; the D is unclear. V was pared by 0 bases and J by 4 bases, with 6 bases between. The CDR3 contains 13 residues. Germline-derived CDR1 and CDR2 are GTSNPN and SVGIG (reference sequence). For the CDR3, the DNA is TGTGCCTGGAGTGTAACCGGCACCGGGGAGCTGTTTTTT. This gives the protein CAWSVTGTGELFF.

The V gene is TRBV6-1, the J gene TRBJ2-7, with 7 positions matching TRBD2. The CDR3 length is 14 residues. V shed 1 base and J 3 bases; nucleotides not matched to a gene: 3. Per germline, CDR1 MNHNS and CDR2 SASEGT. The CDR3 region has the DNA TGTGCCAGCAGTGAAGGAAGCGGGGACTACGAGCAGTACTTC. As protein: CASSEGSGDYEQYF.

The rearrangement joins TRBV9 to TRBJ2-2; TRBD2 matches 10 bases. The J segment lost 0 bases and the V segment lost 3 bases, leaving 8 bases of the junction unmatched. The CDR3 has 18 residues. In germline, CDR1 is SGDLS, CDR2 YYNGEE. The DNA of the CDR3 is TGTGCCAGCAGCGAGCCCTTAGCGGGAGGCACGAACACCGGGGAGCTGTTTTTT. It encodes CASSEPLAGGTNTGELFF.

The rearrangement joins TRBV5-1 to TRBJ1-3; D unclear. This CDR3 contains 15 residues. The germline V and J ends were trimmed by 0 bases and 0 bases, with 7 bases remaining between them. Germline V CDR1 and CDR2: SGHRS, YFSETQ. The CDR3, as DNA: TGCGCCAGCAGCTTGGCCCCCAGCTCTGGAAACACCATATATTTT. It translates to CASSLAPSSGNTIYF.

This chain connects TRBV5-1 to TRBJ2-4, with a weak D call TRBD1 (6 bases). Looked up from germline, CDR1 is SGHRS and CDR2 is YFSETQ. The V end lost 4 bases, the J end lost 3 bases, and 20 bases lay between the germline ends. This CDR3 comprises 17 residues. CDR3 amino acids: CASSPSFGGPFKNIQYF. CDR3 DNA: TGCGCCAGCAGCCCCAGCTTTGGGGGCCCTTTCAAAAACATTCAGTACTTC.

About this clone itself: Within the sample, other DNA sequences also encode this same CDR3. V gene TRBV30 combines with J gene TRBJ2-1; 10 nucleotides agree with TRBD2. Germline V gives CDR1 GTSNPN, CDR2 SVGIG (reference sequence). The J segment lost 3 bases and the V segment lost 0 bases, leaving 2 bases of the junction unmatched. This CDR3 is 15 amino acids long. The CDR3 coding sequence is TGTGCCTGGAGTGTACGGACTAGCGGCTACAATGAGCAGTTCTTC. The encoded protein is CAWSVRTSGYNEQFF. The full variable domain, rest sourced from reference TRBV30 and TRBJ2-1, is SQTIHQWPATLVQPVGSPLSLECTVEGTSNPNLYWYRQAAGRGLQLLFYSVGIGQISSEVPQNLSASRPQDRQFILSSKKLLLSDSGFYLCAWSVRTSGYNEQFFGPGTRLTVL.

The chain couples TRBV19 to TRBJ2-3; 8 positions match TRBD2. The germline CDR1 and CDR2 sequences are LNHDA and SQIVND (reference sequence). The V gene end was trimmed by 2 bases and the J gene end by 1 base; junction bases not matched to a gene: 2. This CDR3 is 15 amino acids long. CDR3 protein: CASSILTSGTDTQYF. CDR3 DNA sequence: TGTGCCAGTAGTATATTGACTAGCGGCACAGATACGCAGTATTTT.

This sequence joins TRBV5-1 and TRBJ2-7, with 8 positions matching TRBD1. CDR1 is SGHRS and CDR2 is YFSETQ in the germline V gene. The CDR3 spans 14 residues. V lost 0 bases and J lost 6; bases outside the gene matches: 5. In nucleotides, the CDR3 is TGCGCCAGCAGCTTGGGGGACAGGCTGGGCGAGCAGTACTTC. Amino acid sequence: CASSLGDRLGEQYF.

The genes are TRBV5-8 and TRBJ2-5; D unresolved. The germline V gene has CDR1 SGHTS and CDR2 YDEGEE. V was pared by 1 base and J by 1 base, with 11 bases between. This CDR3 is built from 15 residues. The CDR3 reads CASSLRPRGQETQYF. The CDR3 DNA is TGTGCCAGCAGCTTGAGGCCCCGAGGCCAAGAGACCCAGTACTTC.

The rearrangement uses TRBV5-1 and TRBJ2-5, with D possibly TRBD1 on 5 matching bases. Trimming removed 4 bases from V and 5 bases from J, with 15 bases in between. CDR1 and CDR2 (germline): SGHRS, YFSETQ. This CDR3 is built from 14 residues. CDR3 loop: CASSATGPVETQYF. CDR3 sequence (DNA): TGCGCCAGCAGCGCTACAGGCCCCGTGGAGACCCAGTACTTC.

The rearrangement uses TRBV2 and TRBJ1-2; 7 bases are a match to TRBD1. Trimming removed 6 bases from V and 2 bases from J; junction bases left unmatched: 9. This CDR3 region has 15 residues. Germline lookup yields CDR1 SNHLY and CDR2 FYNNEI. CDR3 sequence reads: CASRNSGTENYGYTF. The CDR3 nucleotides read TGTGCCAGCAGAAATTCCGGGACAGAGAACTATGGCTACACCTTC.

The sample holds one count of this clone. V is TRBV9 and J is TRBJ2-1; tentatively, D is TRBD1 (5 bases). Germline CDR1 SGDLS, CDR2 YYNGEE. Trimming took off 0 bases at V and 10 bases at J, with 8 bases between the two ends. The length of the CDR3 is 12 residues. CDR3 in DNA: TGTGCCAGCAGCGTAGAGTCAGGGGAGCAGTTCTTC. It specifies CASSVESGEQFF. Using reference TRBV9 and TRBJ2-1 for the parts outside the CDR3, the full variable domain is DSGVTQTPKHLITATGQRVTLRCSPRSGDLSVYWYQQSLDQGLQFLIQYYNGEERAKGNILERFSAQQFPDLHSELNLSSLELGDSALYFCASSVESGEQFFGPGTRLTVL.

The chain employs TRBV7-9 and TRBJ2-1; 10 bases map to TRBD2. CDR3 size: 16 residues. CDR1 SEHNR and CDR2 FQNEAQ come from the germline V gene (reference sequence). V lost 6 bases and J lost 0; bases outside the gene matches: 5. The DNA for the CDR3 is TGTGCCAGCAGTTCAACTAGCGGGGACTCCTACAATGAGCAGTTCTTC. Translating it yields CASSSTSGDSYNEQFF.

In its sample, this clone was seen once. This chain joins TRBV5-1 and TRBJ2-7; the match to TRBD1 covers 12 bases. V shed 0 bases and J 1 base; nucleotides not matched to a gene: 2. Per the germline V gene, CDR1 is SGHRS and CDR2 is YFSETQ. The CDR3 length is 16 residues. This chain's CDR3 is CASSLGGQGASYEQYF. The CDR3 DNA follows: TGCGCCAGCAGCTTGGGGGGACAGGGGGCTTCCTACGAGCAGTACTTC.